This TCR beta chain was obtained from a study of cytomegalovirus exposure and HLA in healthy donors. Study-wide findings and caveats: Accounts indicate the classifier identified cytomegalovirus status with strong specificity and sensitivity.

V was pared by 5 bases and J by 4 bases, with 24 bases between. The CDR3 has 18 residues. Per germline, CDR1 SGHAT and CDR2 FQNNGV. On this clone: Antigen specificity is unknown.

Here immunoSEQ multiplex PCR was the method, and the copy in TCRdb shows in-frame clones only, minus some. The repertoire consists of around 140,000 clones, with roughly 93% occurring once and the leading ten covering about 2%. This rearrangement joins TRBV11-2 to TRBJ2-1, with a weak D call TRBD2 (6 bases). The sample consisted of PBMCs. The receptor's source is a man younger than 35 in good health and CMV-seropositive. CDR3 nucleotide sequence: TGTGCCAGCAGCCCCCTCCGAGGTAGCGGCAGCGCTTACAATGAGCAGTTCTTC. Protein product: CASSPLRGSGSAYNEQFF.